The clone carrying this TCR beta chain was counted many times. RNA transcripts were the source from which TCR beta CDR3 regions were amplified. HTBI primers primed a first-round RT-PCR, and a second-round multiplex PCR followed. TCRdb fed the multiplex PCR reads into MiXCR, producing one record per CDR3 protein. The repertoire consists of about 480,000 distinct CDR3 sequences, with approximately 15% occurring once and the leading ten covering about 9.4%. Trimming shortened V by 0 bases and J by 5 bases, and 13 bases separated the two germline ends. Germline values: CDR1 LGHNA, CDR2 YNFKEQ. The CDR3 length is 15 residues. The sample belongs to a study of Graves' ophthalmopathy and Graves' hyperthyroidism. The diagnosis combined clinical symptoms, thyroxine, TRAb, thyroid ultrasound and orbital computed tomography scans. The PBMCs had their origin in 10 ml of fresh peripheral blood.

The specimen sequenced was blood. The TCR sequence derives from a woman in her 30s with Graves' ophthalmopathy. The rearrangement links TRBV4-2 to TRBJ1-2; D is perhaps TRBD1 (5 bases). CDR3 amino acids: CASSQDKSRGYGYTF. In DNA form, the CDR3 reads TGTGCCAGCAGCCAAGATAAATCAAGGGGTTATGGCTACACCTTC.